The 3 T cell receptor beta chains below were found in one sample sequenced in a study of T cells in Graves' hyperthyroidism and ophthalmopathy. Using RNA transcripts as the source, TCR beta CDR3 regions were amplified. Using the HTBI primer set, a first-round RT-PCR was run on the TCR CDR3. One entry per CDR3 protein results from TCRdb running MiXCR on the multiplex PCR reads. Here the sample spans around 400,000 distinct CDR3 sequences, approximately 16% being singletons. The material sequenced was blood. All receptors come from a woman aged 55-75 years with Graves' ophthalmopathy.

This clonotype appeared a few times. V and J are TRBV4-2 and TRBJ2-2; a weak D match, TRBD2 (5 bases). CDR3 length: 16 amino acids. Between the trimmed V and J ends, which lost 6 bases and 8 bases, there was a span of 22 bases. CDR1 is LGHNA, CDR2 YNFKEQ, per germline. The CDR3 DNA reads as TGTGCCAGCAGTAACGAGGGTACAAGTGCCCTGGGGGAGCTGTTTTTT. This gives the protein CASSNEGTSALGELFF.

This clonotype was observed at least ten times. V is TRBV24-1 and J is TRBJ2-1; D could derive from TRBD1 or TRBD2 (5 bases each). This CDR3 comprises 16 residues. The V and J ends lost 3 bases and 7 bases respectively, with 18 bases between them. Germline CDR1 reads KGHDR; CDR2 reads SFDVKD. The CDR3 sequence: CATSDVRGTQKNEQFF. The CDR3 DNA reads TGTGCCACCAGTGATGTCCGGGGCACTCAGAAGAATGAGCAGTTCTTC.

This clonotype was seen ten or more times. The chain is built from TRBV14 and TRBJ2-1, with TRBD2 matching over 12 bases. Germline V gene sequence: CDR1 SGHDN, CDR2 FVKESK. The CDR3 has 18 amino acids. V lost 3 bases and J lost 4; bases outside the gene matches: 10. This chain's CDR3 is CASSHSPGLAGTYNEQFF. The CDR3, as DNA: TGTGCCAGCAGCCACTCTCCAGGACTAGCGGGAACGTACAATGAGCAGTTCTTC.